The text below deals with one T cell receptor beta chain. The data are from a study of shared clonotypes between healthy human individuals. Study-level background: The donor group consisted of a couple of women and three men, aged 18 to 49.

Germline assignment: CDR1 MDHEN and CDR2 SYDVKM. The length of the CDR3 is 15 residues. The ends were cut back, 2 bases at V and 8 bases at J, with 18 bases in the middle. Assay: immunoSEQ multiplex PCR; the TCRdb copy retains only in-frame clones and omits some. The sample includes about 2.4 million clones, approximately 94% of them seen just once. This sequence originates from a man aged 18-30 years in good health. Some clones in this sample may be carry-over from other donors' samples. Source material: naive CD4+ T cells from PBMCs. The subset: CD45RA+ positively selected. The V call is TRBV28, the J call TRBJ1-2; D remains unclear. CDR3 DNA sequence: TGTGCCAGCAGTTTAAGGACGATGGGCACGGGCGGCTACACCTTC. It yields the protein CASSLRTMGTGGYTF.